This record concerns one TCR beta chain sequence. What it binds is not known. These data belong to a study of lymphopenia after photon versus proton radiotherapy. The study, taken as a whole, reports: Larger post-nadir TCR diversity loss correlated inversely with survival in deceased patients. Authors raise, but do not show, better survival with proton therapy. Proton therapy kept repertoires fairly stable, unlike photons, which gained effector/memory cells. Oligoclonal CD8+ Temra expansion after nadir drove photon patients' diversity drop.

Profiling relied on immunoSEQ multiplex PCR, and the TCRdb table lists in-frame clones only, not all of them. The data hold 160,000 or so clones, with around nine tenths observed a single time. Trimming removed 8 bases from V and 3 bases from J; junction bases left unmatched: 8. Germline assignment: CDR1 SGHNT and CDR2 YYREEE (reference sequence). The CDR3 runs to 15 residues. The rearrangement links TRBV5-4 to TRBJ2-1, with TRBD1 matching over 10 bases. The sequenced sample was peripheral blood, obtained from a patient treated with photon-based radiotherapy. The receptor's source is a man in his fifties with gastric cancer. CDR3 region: CASDRGLSGYNEQFF. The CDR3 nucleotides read TGTGCCAGTGACAGGGGGCTTTCGGGCTACAATGAGCAGTTCTTC.